This T cell receptor beta chain was found in a study of cytomegalovirus exposure and HLA in healthy donors. Regarding the study as a whole: An apparent linkage of common viral pathogens to several of the most significant clusters emerged in a later analysis. For TCR beta chains, V- and J-gene trimming was later linked to a missense DCLRE1C variant. The authors listed around 150 TCR beta chains as cytomegalovirus-associated.

The PCR employed 60 Vbeta primers together with 13 Jbeta primers. Sequencing was performed with immunoSEQ multiplex PCR; in TCRdb, only in-frame clones are kept and a portion is missing. The sample has about 150,000 clones, and its top ten clones hold around 1.5%. Trimming stripped 5 bases from V and 0 bases from J, with 11 bases between. The CDR3 consists of 15 residues. The germline V gene has CDR1 MNHNY and CDR2 SVGAGI (reference sequence). In regard to this clone: Its antigen remains unknown.

The material sequenced was PBMCs. The clonotype was recovered from a woman aged 45 to 65 in good health and CMV-seronegative. The V call is TRBV6-6, the J call TRBJ1-5, with D possibly being TRBD1 (5 bases). The DNA for the CDR3 is TGTGCCAGCAGTGACAGTGGGTTTAGCAATCAGCCCCAGCATTTT. It translates to CASSDSGFSNQPQHF.